The T cell receptor (beta chain) under discussion was sequenced for a study of blood T cell repertoires in COVID-19. The wider study: COVID-19 samples, acute and convalescent, were from the United States, Italy and Spain. Sources were T cells, B-cell-depleted T cells, or PBMCs; the material itself was cDNA or gDNA.

Under the authors' procedure: The assay estimated nucleated cells by amplifying reference gene primers. The assay was immunoSEQ multiplex PCR, and TCRdb's table has in-frame clones only and misses some. V, J and clone size are taken as reported in that table, and D and trimming were inferred from the DNA itself. The sample yields 65,000 to 90,000 clones, roughly 84% seen once. Germline trimming cut 2 bases from V and 2 bases from J; bases unmatched to any gene: 8. The CDR3 consists of 18 residues. Per the germline V gene, CDR1 is SNHLY and CDR2 is FYNNEI. The sequencing sample was made of peripheral blood. The source of this sequence is a woman aged 18-29 years with acute or convalescent COVID-19. This sequence joins TRBV2 and TRBJ2-3; 12 nucleotides match TRBD2. The CDR3 DNA reads TGTGCCAGCAGTGAAAGCCTAGCGGGAGGGGGGATCACAGATACGCAGTATTTT. This translates into CASSESLAGGGITDTQYF. The entire variable domain, with the rest obtained from reference TRBV2 and TRBJ2-3, is as follows: EPEVTQTPSHQVTQMGQEVILRCVPISNHLYFYWYRQILGQKVEFLVSFYNNEISEKSEIFDDQFSVERPDGSNFTLKIRSTKLEDSAMYFCASSESLAGGGITDTQYFGPGTRLTVL.